This TCR beta chain originates from a study of metastatic and nonmetastatic thyroid tumors. Every patient was untreated before thyroid surgery. Regarding the study as a whole: In blood and tumor, TCR beta diversity was reportedly significantly higher in malignant thyroid tumors than in benign nodules.

This clone was detected ten times or more. The antigen remains undetermined. V lost 6 bases, J lost 1 base, and 4 bases stayed unmatched. In germline, CDR1 is MNHEY, CDR2 SVGEGT. The CDR3 runs to 14 residues. TCRdb re-analyzed the PCR reads using MiXCR. This sample yields about 41,000 clones, of which less than 25% are seen a single time; roughly 15% belongs to the top ten. The V gene is TRBV6-2 or TRBV6-3, the J gene TRBJ2-7, with TRBD1 identical over 9 bases. This TCR was sampled from a female donor with papillary thyroid cancer or a benign thyroid nodule (not recorded which). Some clones in this sample may be carry-over from other donors' samples. The sample consisted of tumor tissue. CDR3 protein: CASRRGQGSYEQYF. The DNA of the CDR3 is TGTGCCAGCAGACGCGGACAGGGGTCCTACGAGCAGTACTTC.